These T cell receptor beta chains were read from a single sample in a study of cytomegalovirus exposure and HLA in healthy donors. Assay used: immunoSEQ multiplex PCR; TCRdb lists only in-frame clones, some missing. The sample consists of 100,000 to 150,000 clones, 77% of them appearing once. The material sequenced was PBMCs. The receptors originated from a woman aged 55 to 70 in good health and CMV-seronegative. Both conserved end residues are part of each CDR3. The D gene is left open where the match is weak. Not all rows give a size; the values are once, few, many and, for expanded clones, a class.

j_gene: TRBJ2-1
abundance: once
v_gene: TRBV11-3
d_gene: TRBD2
CDR3nt: TGTGCCAGCAGCTTAGATCGGGTTGCGGGAGAGTTTGACAATGAGCAGTTCTTC
CDR3aa: CASSLDRVAGEFDNEQFF

j_gene: TRBJ2-1
abundance: few
v_gene: TRBV19
d_gene: NA
CDR3nt: TGTGCCAGTAGTCCTCAAGCGGGCTATTCGGGTGAGCAGTTCTTC
CDR3aa: CASSPQAGYSGEQFF

j_gene: TRBJ1-2
abundance: NA
v_gene: TRBV6-6
d_gene: NA
CDR3nt: TGTGCCAGCAGAATGACAGATGACTATGGCTACACCTTC
CDR3aa: CASRMTDDYGYTF

j_gene: TRBJ1-1
abundance: NA
v_gene: TRBV7-9
d_gene: NA
CDR3nt: TGTGCCAGCAGCTGGGGGCCGGGTTACACTGAAGCTTTCTTT
CDR3aa: CASSWGPGYTEAFF

j_gene: TRBJ1-4
abundance: once
v_gene: TRBV7-9
d_gene: TRBD1
CDR3nt: TGTTCCAGCAGCTTTGGGACAGAGCTGTTTTTT
CDR3aa: CSSSFGTELFF

j_gene: TRBJ2-1
abundance: NA
v_gene: TRBV5-4
d_gene: NA
CDR3nt: TGTGCCAGCAGCGTAACCACTAGTTCCAATGAGCAGTTCTTC
CDR3aa: CASSVTTSSNEQFF

j_gene: TRBJ2-1
abundance: NA
v_gene: TRBV28
d_gene: TRBD2
CDR3nt: TGTGCCAGCAGTTTGCTTACTAGCGGGAAGACTCGTAACAATGAGCAGTTCTTC
CDR3aa: CASSLLTSGKTRNNEQFF

j_gene: TRBJ2-1
abundance: NA
v_gene: TRBV29-1
d_gene: NA
CDR3nt: TGCAGCGTGGACATAGTCCATGAGCAGTTCTTC
CDR3aa: CSVDIVHEQFF

j_gene: TRBJ1-1
abundance: NA
v_gene: TRBV9
d_gene: NA
CDR3nt: TGTGCCAGCAGCGGACAACAGGCCCGTTCTGAAGCTTTCTTT
CDR3aa: CASSGQQARSEAFF

j_gene: TRBJ2-7
abundance: NA
v_gene: TRBV28
d_gene: NA
CDR3nt: TGTGCCAGCAGCGTAACCGGGCGGGCAAACGAGCAGTACTTC
CDR3aa: CASSVTGRANEQYF

j_gene: TRBJ2-1
abundance: few
v_gene: TRBV27
d_gene: TRBD2
CDR3nt: TGTGCCAGCAGCCTTCGGACTAGCGGGAGTTTTAATGAGCAGTTCTTC
CDR3aa: CASSLRTSGSFNEQFF

j_gene: TRBJ1-1
abundance: NA
v_gene: TRBV21-1
d_gene: NA
CDR3nt: TGTGCCAGCAGCAACCGGGACAGGGGTGCGGTTGGCGGCACTGAAGCTTTCTTT
CDR3aa: CASSNRDRGAVGGTEAFF

j_gene: TRBJ2-7
abundance: NA
v_gene: TRBV28
d_gene: TRBD2
CDR3nt: TGTGCCAGCAGTTTATTCACAGACGGACTAGCGGGAGAATCCTACGAGCAGTACTTC
CDR3aa: CASSLFTDGLAGESYEQYF

j_gene: TRBJ1-2
abundance: NA
v_gene: TRBV2
d_gene: TRBD1
CDR3nt: TGTGCCAGCAGTGCCAACGAGGGACAGCTAATCTATGGCTACACCTTC
CDR3aa: CASSANEGQLIYGYTF

j_gene: TRBJ1-2
abundance: NA
v_gene: TRBV19
d_gene: NA
CDR3nt: TGTGCCAGTAGTATCGGCAGGGGTAACTATGGCTACACCTTC
CDR3aa: CASSIGRGNYGYTF

j_gene: TRBJ1-6
abundance: NA
v_gene: TRBV7-9
d_gene: NA
CDR3nt: TGTGCCAGCAGCTTAGTGGGGGCACGGAATTCACCCCTCCACTTT
CDR3aa: CASSLVGARNSPLHF

j_gene: TRBJ2-4
abundance: NA
v_gene: TRBV23-1
d_gene: NA
CDR3nt: TGCGCCAGCAGTCGGGTTTGGGACTTACCCTCGGGAGCCAAAAACATTCAGTACTTC
CDR3aa: CASSRVWDLPSGAKNIQYF

j_gene: TRBJ2-5
abundance: NA
v_gene: TRBV11-2
d_gene: TRBD2
CDR3nt: TGTGCCAGCAGCTTAGTTGCGGGGGGGTTCGGGGAGACCCAGTACTTC
CDR3aa: CASSLVAGGFGETQYF

j_gene: TRBJ2-7
abundance: NA
v_gene: TRBV18
d_gene: NA
CDR3nt: TGTGCCAGCTCACCACCGGGGCAGACCTACTACGAGCAGTACTTC
CDR3aa: CASSPPGQTYYEQYF

j_gene: TRBJ1-5
abundance: NA
v_gene: TRBV28
d_gene: NA
CDR3nt: TGTGCCAGCAGTCCCTGGCGGGGGGGAGCGGGCAATCAGCCCCAGCATTTT
CDR3aa: CASSPWRGGAGNQPQHF

j_gene: TRBJ2-1
abundance: NA
v_gene: TRBV5-1
d_gene: TRBD2
CDR3nt: TGCGCCAGCAGTTCAAACGCCGGGACTAGGAATGATGAGCAGTTCTTC
CDR3aa: CASSSNAGTRNDEQFF

j_gene: TRBJ2-7
abundance: NA
v_gene: TRBV10-2
d_gene: TRBD2
CDR3nt: TGCGCCAGCAGTGAGTTAATAGCGGGGGGGTCCTACGAGCAGTACTTC
CDR3aa: CASSELIAGGSYEQYF

j_gene: TRBJ1-2
abundance: NA
v_gene: TRBV2
d_gene: NA
CDR3nt: TGTGCCAGCAGAACGGACAGTATCTATGGCTACACCTTC
CDR3aa: CASRTDSIYGYTF

j_gene: TRBJ1-3
abundance: few
v_gene: TRBV6-5
d_gene: NA
CDR3nt: TGTGCCAGCAGTTACGACAGCCTCTCTGGAAACACCATATATTTT
CDR3aa: CASSYDSLSGNTIYF

j_gene: TRBJ2-3
abundance: NA
v_gene: TRBV5-8
d_gene: TRBD2
CDR3nt: TGTGCCAGCAGCTCGGAACTAGCGGGGGTCGGGGATACGCAGTATTTT
CDR3aa: CASSSELAGVGDTQYF

j_gene: TRBJ1-1
abundance: NA
v_gene: TRBV6-1
d_gene: TRBD1
CDR3nt: TGTGCCAGCAGTGAATCCCAGGGGGCCTTAAACACTGAAGCTTTCTTT
CDR3aa: CASSESQGALNTEAFF

j_gene: TRBJ1-2
abundance: NA
v_gene: TRBV7-3
d_gene: NA
CDR3nt: TGTGCCAGCAGCCCGACGGGGGGGGTCAACTATGGCTACACCTTC
CDR3aa: CASSPTGGVNYGYTF

j_gene: TRBJ2-5
abundance: NA
v_gene: TRBV19
d_gene: TRBD2
CDR3nt: TGTGCCAGTAGTATATCCTGGCGGGGGGTCCGGGAGACCCAGTACTTC
CDR3aa: CASSISWRGVRETQYF

j_gene: TRBJ2-7
abundance: NA
v_gene: TRBV4-1
d_gene: TRBD1
CDR3nt: TGCGCCAGCAGCCAACCGGGACAGGGGGTTTACTACGAGCAGTACTTC
CDR3aa: CASSQPGQGVYYEQYF

j_gene: TRBJ2-6
abundance: NA
v_gene: TRBV30
d_gene: NA
CDR3nt: TGTGCCTGGAGTGAACGGGGCTCTGGGGCCAACGTCCTGACTTTC
CDR3aa: CAWSERGSGANVLTF

j_gene: TRBJ1-1
abundance: NA
v_gene: TRBV11-3
d_gene: TRBD1
CDR3nt: TGTGCCAGCAGCATGGGACAGGGGGCGCCGAGCACTGAAGCTTTCTTT
CDR3aa: CASSMGQGAPSTEAFF

j_gene: TRBJ2-7
abundance: NA
v_gene: TRBV7-8
d_gene: TRBD2
CDR3nt: TGTGCCAGCGCCGGCTTGCGGTCAGCGGGAGGGCGACAGGACGAGCAGTACTTC
CDR3aa: CASAGLRSAGGRQDEQYF

j_gene: TRBJ2-1
abundance: NA
v_gene: TRBV11-2
d_gene: TRBD2
CDR3nt: TGTGCCAGCAGCCCAACTAGCGGGAGATACAATGAGCAGTTCTTC
CDR3aa: CASSPTSGRYNEQFF

j_gene: TRBJ2-2
abundance: NA
v_gene: TRBV11-2
d_gene: TRBD1
CDR3nt: TGTGCCAGCAGTCGCCTGGGACAGGGGGCACGGGGGGAGCTGTTTTTT
CDR3aa: CASSRLGQGARGELFF

j_gene: TRBJ1-6
abundance: NA
v_gene: TRBV28
d_gene: TRBD1
CDR3nt: TGTGCCAGTCGGACAGGGGCCCCGGTAATTCCCCTCCACTTT
CDR3aa: CASRTGAPVIPLHF

j_gene: TRBJ1-1
abundance: NA
v_gene: TRBV7-9
d_gene: TRBD1
CDR3nt: TGTGCCAGCAGCTTACTGCCAGGGGGGTCGGACACTGAAGCTTTCTTT
CDR3aa: CASSLLPGGSDTEAFF

j_gene: TRBJ1-1
abundance: NA
v_gene: TRBV18
d_gene: NA
CDR3nt: TGTGCCAGCTCACCTACAGGGCTGAACACTGAAGCTTTCTTT
CDR3aa: CASSPTGLNTEAFF

j_gene: TRBJ2-4
abundance: NA
v_gene: TRBV19
d_gene: TRBD2
CDR3nt: TGTGCCAGTAGTATGGGCGGGAGGGTGAACATTCAGTACTTC
CDR3aa: CASSMGGRVNIQYF